This T cell receptor beta chain stems from a study of shared clonotypes between healthy human individuals. Repertoires were generated with immunoSEQ multiplex PCR, while TCRdb's copy carries only in-frame clones and drops some. Of 2 million to 2.5 million clones in the sample, about 95% were seen once. The CDR3 has 15 amino acids. The germline CDR1 and CDR2 sequences are SGHRS and YFSETQ. V lost 5 bases and J lost 4; bases outside the gene matches: 8. Naivety among CD8 cells was defined by CD45RO negativity and positive CCR7 selection, thereby excluding terminally differentiated effector memory CD45RA+ cells. Each of the donors was a healthy adult who was HIV-negative and had not had a recent acute infection or vaccination.

This rearrangement joins TRBV5-1 to TRBJ1-2; 10 nucleotides agree with TRBD1. The specimen was naive CD8+ T cells sorted from blood. The TCR sequence derives from a young man in good health. The CDR3 nucleotides read TGCGCCAGCAGGCCAGACAGGGGGCTGGGCTATGGCTACACCTTC. Amino acids: CASRPDRGLGYGYTF.